The rows below give T cell receptor beta chains drawn from one sample of a study of shared clonotypes between healthy human individuals. Clones were sequenced by immunoSEQ multiplex PCR, and TCRdb holds only the in-frame ones, with some missing. The table includes millions of clones, roughly 94% detected once. The specimen was naive CD8+ T cells sorted from blood. The receptors here all came from a man between 18 and 35 years old in good health. The CDR3 runs from the conserved cysteine through the conserved F or W. A D gene is named only where the DNA matches it firmly. Clone size appears in some rows only: once, few, many, or a class for an expanded clone.

d_call	v_call	j_call	clone_size	cdr3_aa	cdr3_nt
NA	TRBV4-1	TRBJ2-7	NA	CASSQGGDIYEQYF	TGCGCCAGCAGCCAAGGGGGGGATATCTACGAGCAGTACTTC
NA	TRBV7-9	TRBJ2-7	NA	CASSLGGYPYEQYF	TGTGCCAGCAGCTTAGGCGGTTACCCCTACGAGCAGTACTTC
TRBD2	TRBV28	TRBJ2-1	NA	CASSLTGTSGGRDEQFF	TGTGCCAGCAGTTTAACCGGGACTAGCGGGGGGAGGGATGAGCAGTTCTTC
NA	TRBV6-1	TRBJ2-1	NA	CASVRMDPLDHEQFF	TGTGCCAGCGTTAGAATGGACCCCTTAGACCATGAGCAGTTCTTC
NA	TRBV2	TRBJ2-7	NA	CASMAGTLDEQYF	TGTGCCAGCATGGCGGGGACCCTTGACGAGCAGTACTTC
NA	TRBV6-1	TRBJ2-5	NA	CASSEDQETQYF	TGTGCCAGCAGTGAAGACCAAGAGACCCAGTACTTC
TRBD1	TRBV6-1	TRBJ1-1	NA	CASSQAGGYTEAFF	TGTGCCAGCAGTCAGGCAGGGGGTTACACTGAAGCTTTCTTT
TRBD1	TRBV7-2	TRBJ1-6	NA	CASSLEVGTGVGSPLHF	TGTGCCAGCAGCTTAGAGGTCGGGACAGGGGTTGGGTCACCCCTCCACTTT
TRBD2	TRBV7-8	TRBJ2-1	NA	CASSLALGLAGGNEQFF	TGTGCCAGCAGCTTAGCCCTCGGACTAGCGGGGGGTAATGAGCAGTTCTTC
NA	TRBV4-1	TRBJ1-6	NA	CASSQEGTSLHF	TGCGCCAGCAGCCAAGAAGGGACATCCCTCCACTTT
TRBD1	TRBV11-2	TRBJ1-2	few	CASSLQYRQGHGYTF	TGTGCCAGCAGCTTACAATATCGACAGGGTCATGGCTACACCTTC
NA	TRBV4-2	TRBJ1-1	few	CASSQDEGNTEAFF	TGTGCCAGCAGCCAAGATGAGGGGAACACTGAAGCTTTCTTT
NA	TRBV28	TRBJ2-2	NA	CASSTLDRLESSTGELFF	TGTGCCAGCAGTACCCTCGACAGATTAGAGTCTAGCACCGGGGAGCTGTTTTTT
TRBD1	TRBV4-1	TRBJ2-7	NA	CASSLTGGYEQYF	TGCGCCAGCAGCCTAACAGGGGGCTACGAGCAGTACTTC
TRBD1	TRBV29-1	TRBJ2-7	NA	CSVEERDRGLNEQYF	TGCAGCGTTGAGGAACGGGACAGGGGGCTCAACGAGCAGTACTTC
NA	TRBV4-1	TRBJ2-1	NA	CASSQEPSSTEQFF	TGCGCCAGCAGCCAAGAACCTAGTTCAACTGAGCAGTTCTTC
NA	TRBV5-1	TRBJ2-7	NA	CASSPDGWEQYF	TGCGCCAGCAGCCCCGATGGGTGGGAGCAGTACTTC
TRBD1	TRBV6-6	TRBJ2-7	NA	CASGTGFHEQYF	TGTGCCAGCGGGACAGGGTTCCACGAGCAGTACTTC
TRBD2	TRBV5-6	TRBJ2-2	NA	CASSLGLAGGAGELFF	TGTGCCAGCAGCTTGGGGCTAGCGGGAGGTGCCGGGGAGCTGTTTTTT
TRBD1	TRBV7-9	TRBJ1-2	NA	CASSPRDATGTGENYGYTF	TGTGCCAGCAGCCCTAGGGATGCAACCGGGACAGGTGAAAACTATGGCTACACCTTC
NA	TRBV27	TRBJ2-3	NA	CASSSTDTQYF	TGTGCCAGCAGTTCGACAGATACGCAGTATTTT
NA	TRBV30	TRBJ2-2	NA	CAWSEGIRQGAGELFF	TGTGCCTGGAGCGAGGGCATTAGGCAGGGTGCCGGGGAGCTGTTTTTT
TRBD2	TRBV7-9	TRBJ2-7	NA	CASGGLAGIDSYEQYF	TGTGCCAGCGGAGGACTAGCGGGAATAGACTCCTACGAGCAGTACTTC
NA	TRBV2	TRBJ1-4	NA	CASSEGELDATNEKLFF	TGTGCCAGCAGTGAAGGAGAGCTGGATGCAACTAATGAAAAACTGTTTTTT
NA	TRBV4-1	TRBJ2-7	NA	CASSQVFETSSYEQYF	TGCGCCAGCAGCCAAGTGTTCGAGACTAGCTCCTACGAGCAGTACTTC
NA	TRBV6-1	TRBJ2-7	NA	CASHSGTVTYEQYF	TGTGCCAGCCACTCCGGGACTGTCACCTACGAGCAGTACTTC
NA	TRBV7-2	TRBJ1-5	NA	CASSLWGNSNQPQHF	TGTGCCAGCAGCTTATGGGGCAATAGCAATCAGCCCCAGCATTTT
NA	TRBV13	TRBJ1-3	NA	CASSSSLSGNTIYF	TGTGCCAGCAGCAGCAGCCTTTCAGGAAACACCATATATTTT
NA	TRBV7-9	TRBJ1-1	once	CASSLLGNTEAFF	TGTGCCAGCAGCCTCTTGGGGAACACTGAAGCTTTCTTT
TRBD2	TRBV7-9	TRBJ2-1	once	CASSGLAGGPGSYNEQFF	TGTGCCAGCAGTGGACTAGCGGGAGGGCCGGGCTCCTACAATGAGCAGTTCTTC
TRBD2	TRBV11-2	TRBJ2-1	NA	CASSLLAGGPVAEQFF	TGTGCCAGCAGCTTATTAGCGGGGGGGCCGGTAGCTGAGCAGTTCTTC
NA	TRBV11-2	TRBJ2-2	NA	CASSLYSVTSNTGELFF	TGTGCCAGCAGCCTCTATTCGGTGACGTCGAACACCGGGGAGCTGTTTTTT
TRBD1	TRBV7-9	TRBJ1-4	NA	CASSLLDRGRANEKLFF	TGTGCCAGCAGCTTACTAGACAGGGGGAGAGCTAATGAAAAACTGTTTTTT
NA	TRBV11-2	TRBJ2-3	NA	CASSLDSGASFLTDTQYF	TGTGCCAGCAGCTTAGATTCTGGGGCCTCCTTCCTCACAGATACGCAGTATTTT
NA	TRBV28	TRBJ1-2	NA	CASSKDSRPGGYTF	TGTGCCAGCAGTAAAGACTCCCGACCGGGAGGCTACACCTTC
NA	TRBV5-1	TRBJ2-7	NA	CASSSDFSGFYEQYF	TGCGCCAGCAGCTCCGATTTTTCAGGGTTCTACGAGCAGTACTTC
NA	TRBV4-1	TRBJ1-6	NA	CASRTGPTTASPLHF	TGCGCCAGCAGAACAGGGCCCACGACCGCTTCACCCCTCCACTTT
TRBD1	TRBV6-5	TRBJ1-2	once	CASSYTRTGGDGYTF	TGTGCCAGCAGTTATACCCGGACAGGAGGTGATGGCTACACCTTC
NA	TRBV23-1	TRBJ1-1	once	CASSQSAGNTEAFF	TGCGCCAGCAGTCAATCGGCAGGGAACACTGAAGCTTTCTTT
TRBD1	TRBV4-1	TRBJ1-1	NA	CASSQGRTGGNTEAFF	TGCGCCAGCAGCCAGGGGAGGACAGGGGGGAACACTGAAGCTTTCTTT
NA	TRBV10-2	TRBJ2-7	NA	CASTLGLTYEQYF	TGCGCCAGCACCCTCGGACTAACCTACGAGCAGTACTTC
NA	TRBV4-1	TRBJ2-7	NA	CASSQVGRDYEQYF	TGCGCCAGCAGCCAAGTAGGGCGGGACTACGAGCAGTACTTC
NA	TRBV27	TRBJ2-7	NA	CASSLSVERRAYEQYF	TGTGCCAGCAGTTTATCTGTAGAGCGGAGAGCCTACGAGCAGTACTTC
NA	TRBV27	TRBJ2-1	NA	CASRPSTSSSYNEQFF	TGTGCCAGCAGACCCAGCACTAGCTCTTCCTACAATGAGCAGTTCTTC
NA	TRBV7-9	TRBJ2-7	NA	CASSLDTSLMYEQYF	TGTGCCAGCAGCTTAGATACCAGCTTAATGTACGAGCAGTACTTC
NA	TRBV10-2	TRBJ2-3	NA	CASSQSGTDTQYF	TGCGCCAGCAGCCAAAGCGGCACAGATACGCAGTATTTT
NA	TRBV5-6	TRBJ2-7	NA	CASSLGRSYEQYF	TGTGCCAGCAGCTTGGGGCGGTCATACGAGCAGTACTTC
NA	TRBV27	TRBJ1-1	NA	CASSSNREDTEAFF	TGTGCCAGCAGTTCTAACAGGGAGGACACTGAAGCTTTCTTT
TRBD2	TRBV10-3	TRBJ2-1	NA	CAISESVGTSGYNEQFF	TGTGCCATCAGTGAGTCTGTCGGGACTAGCGGGTACAATGAGCAGTTCTTC
TRBD2	TRBV7-8	TRBJ2-3	NA	CASSLGTSPDTQYF	TGTGCCAGCAGCTTAGGGACTAGCCCAGATACGCAGTATTTT
NA	TRBV25-1	TRBJ2-7	NA	CASSQGPYEQYF	TGTGCCAGCTCCCAGGGACCTTACGAGCAGTACTTC
NA	TRBV5-5	TRBJ2-7	NA	CASSTGGEGYEQYF	TGTGCCAGCAGTACCGGAGGGGAAGGATACGAGCAGTACTTC
NA	TRBV9	TRBJ2-5	NA	CASSVAAAQETQYF	TGTGCCAGCAGCGTAGCAGCGGCCCAAGAGACCCAGTACTTC
TRBD2	TRBV6-6	TRBJ2-5	NA	CASSYYTSGQETQYF	TGTGCCAGCAGTTACTATACTAGCGGACAAGAGACCCAGTACTTC